One sample yielded the 5 T cell receptor beta chains listed below, sequenced in a study of blood T cell repertoires in COVID-19. The protocol was immunoSEQ multiplex PCR, while the TCRdb copy is restricted to in-frame clones and leaves out a portion. The table shows more than 250,000 clones, with 83% occurring only once. The sequenced sample consisted of peripheral blood. The receptors derive from a man aged 60-69 years who had recovered from COVID-19.

The V and J genes are TRBV5-1 and TRBJ2-7, with TRBD1 matching over 9 bases. Germline CDR1 is SGHRS and CDR2 is YFSETQ. The CDR3 totals 16 residues. Trimming cost V 4 bases and J 0 bases; bases outside gene matches: 8. The CDR3 nucleotides are TGCGCCAGCAGCGACACGACAGGGGGTTACTCCTACGAGCAGTACTTC. As protein: CASSDTTGGYSYEQYF.

Concerning this clone: The same CDR3 is also encoded by other DNA sequences in this sample. This chain connects TRBV5-1 to TRBJ2-7; 9 bases agree with TRBD1. The junction had 4 bases not matched to a gene; V was cut back by 4 bases and J by 2 bases. This CDR3 comprises 14 residues. Germline values: CDR1 SGHRS, CDR2 YFSETQ. CDR3 in amino acids: CASSPGTGTYEQYF. In DNA form, the CDR3 reads TGCGCCAGCAGCCCCGGGACAGGGACCTACGAGCAGTACTTC.

The table lists this clone with a few counts. The chain couples TRBV7-3 to TRBJ1-5, with D uncertain. Germline V gene data show CDR1 as SGHTA and CDR2 as FQGTGA. This CDR3 is built from 10 residues. Trimming took 5 bases from V and 7 from J, leaving 3 bases between them. This CDR3 reads CASSPQPQHF. Written as DNA, the CDR3 is TGTGCCAGCAGCCCACAGCCCCAGCATTTT. Combining the CDR3 with reference TRBV7-3 and TRBJ1-5 gives the whole variable domain GAGVSQTPSNKVTEKGKYVELRCDPISGHTALYWYRQSLGQGPEFLIYFQGTGAADDSGLPNDRFFAVRPEGSVSTLKIQRTERGDSAVYLCASSPQPQHFGDGTRLSIL.

This rearrangement joins TRBV30 to TRBJ1-3, with a possible D match to TRBD1 (5 bases). Looked up from germline, CDR1 is GTSNPN and CDR2 is SVGIG (reference sequence). Trimming left V 2 bases short and J 4 bases short, with 15 bases between. CDR3 length: 15 residues. The CDR3 nucleotides are TGTGCCTGGAGTAAAGGCGGGGGGGTAGGAAACACCATATATTTT. Protein product: CAWSKGGGVGNTIYF.

This clone was picked up a small number of times. V is TRBV5-1 and J is TRBJ2-2; 8 nucleotides line up with TRBD2. Trimming removed 1 base from V and 0 bases from J; junction bases left unmatched: 2. Germline CDR1 reads SGHRS; CDR2 reads YFSETQ. The CDR3 totals 16 residues. CDR3 bases: TGCGCCAGCAGCTTGTTGGGACTAGCGAACACCGGGGAGCTGTTTTTT. This translates into CASSLLGLANTGELFF.